This TCR beta chain originates from a study of blood T cell repertoires in COVID-19. Across the study: There were acute and convalescent COVID-19 samples, and they came from the United States, Italy and Spain.

Clones were read by immunoSEQ multiplex PCR, and TCRdb kept only the in-frame ones, dropping some. The sample consists of over 200,000 clones, roughly 79% of them appearing once. The CDR3 has 14 amino acids. Losses at the gene ends were 5 bases for V and 6 bases for J; bases not matched to a gene: 5. The germline V gene encodes CDR1 MDHEN and CDR2 SYDVKM. Assignment of participants to cohorts was predicated upon participant-reported clinical history. The V call is TRBV28, the J call TRBJ2-2, with 8 bases aligning to TRBD2. Sequenced input: PBMCs or T cells enriched from blood (not recorded which). The sequence came from a man in his forties or fifties who had recovered from COVID-19. CDR3 DNA sequence: TGTGCCAGCAGTCCCGGGGGGGTGCCCGGGGAGCTGTTTTTT. It yields the protein CASSPGGVPGELFF.